The present T cell receptor (beta chain) was sequenced within a study of beta chain features in type 1 diabetes (dated by TCRdb to the late 2010s). Regarding the research as a whole: Patients and healthy donors did not differ in mean age, gender distribution, total cell number or subset yield. Across all samples, about 110 million sorted cells were examined, and cell number per subset correlated strongly with RNA yield. In the study, recently diagnosed type 1 diabetes patients and matched healthy donors were compared on the TCRB repertoires of their sorted circulating CD4+ T cell subsets. Naive and central memory subsets were obtained from all 28 donors, but regulatory and stem cell-like memory subsets were isolated from only 8 patients and 8 healthy donors. Points the paper makes about the study in general: Naive, central memory and regulatory TCRB repertoires appeared to be more similar among patients than among healthy donors. At VDJ recombination sites, patients with type 1 diabetes made fewer insertions and deleted more nucleotides, a pattern implying thymic rearrangement abnormalities. In all four CD4+ subsets, TCRB CDR3 length was moderately but significantly shorter in type 1 diabetes patients. HLA sub-analyses involved small numbers of individuals, so any influence of HLA type on TCRB rearrangement remained unresolved. Shorter templates might have been favored by PCR, but patient and control samples were amplified and corrected together, so both groups would have been affected equally by any skew. Sequencing cDNA rather than genomic DNA could over-represent highly expressing activated cells, although activation and CD3 levels did not differ between groups.

The germline V gene sets CDR1 to SGHDN and CDR2 to FVKESK. From the cysteine up to the phenylalanine, the CDR3 has a length of 13 residues. Only the CDR3 DNA stays, 39 bases, in frame from base 1. The entire isolated RNA was reverse transcribed using the High Capacity cDNA Reverse Transcription Kit, and thus expressed TCRB transcripts were sequenced. Deep immunoSEQ sequencing was performed on naive, central memory and regulatory T cell samples, with an average of around 3.4 million total reads per sample. Sorted cells were lysed in RLT buffer, and RNA was extracted using DNase-treated RNeasy Micro or Mini kits according to cell number. Each cell subset was processed on its own to prevent cross-contamination, while patient and healthy donor samples were processed together. The immunoSEQ multiplex PCR was used to amplify TCRB sequences from cDNA, yielding 87-bp fragments that span the CDR3 region. Sequencing of the amplicons was done on the Illumina HiSeq platform. Regarding the original processing steps: Synthetic template baselines were used to correct PCR bias computationally, reads within Hamming distance 2 were collapsed together, and singletons that could not be merged were discarded. By aligning reads against IMGT, V, D and J genes, CDR3 length, and insertions or deletions at six rearrangement sites were assigned. Within each subset, clonotype counts were normalized to sorted cell number, and only after that were true diversity and Gini coefficients computed with the tcR R package. The overlap coefficient, calculated on TCRB nucleotide sequences, was used to measure repertoire sharing. Out-of-frame TCRB sequences from naive cells were analyzed as a proxy for the pre-selection repertoire. In its TCRdb copy, this immuneACCESS table keeps in-frame sequences only and misses some clones. Where compared with another copy, unresolved V genes explain less than half of these, and the others have no known cause. D and trimming were read from the DNA, whereas the V and J calls and clone size are those reported in that table. The sample yields under 350,000 clones; roughly an eighth were counted once. 0.017% of the sample is taken by the ten largest.

Turning to this clone: Its antigen has not been determined. One end of the junction varies from germline; a read error may be responsible.

A single peripheral blood draw of roughly 0.11 L on average was collected from each donor into heparinised tubes. Using a panel that included CD45RO, CCR7, CD25, CD127, CD95 and CD27, naive, central memory, regulatory and stem cell-like memory CD4+ T cells were sorted on a BD FACSAria II. Every sorted population had a purity above 98%. PBMCs were isolated right away by Lymphoprep density gradient centrifugation and were stained directly, without culture. So that batch effects would be minimized, each experiment stained and sorted samples in pairs, pairing one healthy donor with one patient. Material for sequencing was naive CD4+ T cells from blood. The cell subset or site label here, explained by the study, means: true naive CD4+ T cells. This chain is built from TRBV14 and TRBJ1-1, with the D gene not confidently named. The sequence was collected from a man under 40 with type 1 diabetes. The CDR3: CASTQHGDTEAFF. The DNA sequence reads TGTGCCAGCACCCAACACGGGGACACTGAAGCTTTCTTT.